The clone carrying this T cell receptor (beta chain) is a singleton in its sample. A multiplex PCR was run with 60 Vbeta primers and 13 Jbeta primers. The table came from immunoSEQ multiplex PCR; TCRdb's copy has only in-frame clones and leaves some out. The sample records some 200,000 clones, more than 65% being singletons. This sample was included in a study of cytomegalovirus exposure and HLA in healthy donors. V was cut by 3 bases and J by 4 bases, with 15 bases left in between. The germline gives CDR1 MNHEY, CDR2 SMNVEV (reference sequence). The CDR3 covers 15 residues. The V gene is TRBV27, the J gene TRBJ2-5; a weak D match, TRBD1 (5 bases). The clonotype comes from a man aged 50 or older in good health and CMV-seronegative. Sequenced: PBMCs. CDR3 DNA sequence: TGTGCCAGCAGTTTGACGGACGGTAGGGGAGAGACCCAGTACTTC. It codes for CASSLTDGRGETQYF.